What follows describes a single T cell receptor (beta chain). These data come from a study of blood T cell repertoires in COVID-19. Study context: Specimens from acute and convalescent COVID-19 originated in the United States, Italy and Spain. PBMCs, B-cell-depleted T cells, or T cells were the source of the cDNA or gDNA that made up the material.

Per germline, CDR1 MDHEN and CDR2 SYDVKM. The CDR3 contains 14 residues. V dropped 6 bases and J dropped 7 bases, with 19 bases sitting between them. Per the study methods: Nucleated cell number was recorded as an estimate derived from reference gene primer amplification. Profiled with immunoSEQ multiplex PCR; TCRdb holds only in-frame clones, not every one. That table is the source of V, J and clone size, and D and trimming were worked out from the DNA. The top ten hold over 3% of the sample, which has fewer than 120,000 clones, around nine tenths seen once. The sequenced sample was peripheral blood. This receptor was obtained from a woman in her forties or fifties with acute or convalescent COVID-19. V and J are TRBV28 and TRBJ2-7, with D possibly being TRBD2 (6 bases). CDR3 residues: CASRQGGELGEQYF. As DNA, the CDR3 is TGTGCCAGCAGACAAGGAGGGGAGCTAGGGGAGCAGTACTTC.